The sequence of this T cell receptor (beta chain) was determined in a study of T cells in Graves' hyperthyroidism and ophthalmopathy. This clonotype was counted at least ten times. Its specificity is not known. The CDR3 consists of 14 residues. The J segment lost 7 bases and the V segment lost 6 bases, leaving 8 bases of the junction unmatched. In germline, CDR1 is DFQATT, CDR2 SNEGSKA (reference sequence). Diagnosing involved the use of clinical symptoms, serum thyroxine and TRAb, thyroid ultrasound and orbital computed tomography. Whole-study findings and limits: Most clonotypes expanded in thyroid above 0.001 were likewise present in blood.

RNA transcripts yielded amplified TCR beta CDR3 regions. Initially, a first-round RT-PCR of the TCR CDR3 employed the HTBI primer set. TCRdb passed the multiplex PCR reads through MiXCR, listing each CDR3 protein once. The sample lists hundreds of thousands of distinct CDR3 sequences, roughly 15% occurring once. The chain carries TRBV20-1 and TRBJ2-1, with TRBD2 identical over 11 bases. Specimen: blood. This clonotype originated in a woman between 45 and 65 years old with Graves' ophthalmopathy. CDR3 sequence: CSAETSGRTNEQFF. As DNA, the CDR3 is TGCAGTGCGGAAACTAGCGGGAGAACGAATGAGCAGTTCTTC.